Here is one TCR beta chain with its context. Its target is unknown. The sample originates from a study of T cell responses to AZD1222 COVID-19 vaccine. Points from the study as a whole: CD4 TCRs linked to vaccination spanned spike, dominating at 160-218 and 743-854. Following two doses of AZD1222, Spike-specific TCR breadth and depth rose. Baseline serology detected seropositivity in only a handful of AZD1222 recipients.

Assay: immunoSEQ multiplex PCR; the TCRdb copy retains only in-frame clones and omits some. The sample shows 140,000 to 150,000 clones, just over 90% of them seen only once. This material consisted of peripheral blood, taken on day 0 of AZD1222 vaccination. The TCR comes from an adult in good health.

CDR3 residues: CASSQGRARDSNQPQHF. The CDR3 DNA reads as TGCGCCAGCAGCCAAGGACGGGCAAGGGATAGCAATCAGCCCCAGCATTTT. The chain is built from TRBV4-1 and TRBJ1-5; D is unclear. The V gene lost 1 base and the J gene lost 0 bases, with 13 bases spanning the gap. Germline CDR1 MGHRA, CDR2 YSYEKL. The CDR3 covers 17 residues.